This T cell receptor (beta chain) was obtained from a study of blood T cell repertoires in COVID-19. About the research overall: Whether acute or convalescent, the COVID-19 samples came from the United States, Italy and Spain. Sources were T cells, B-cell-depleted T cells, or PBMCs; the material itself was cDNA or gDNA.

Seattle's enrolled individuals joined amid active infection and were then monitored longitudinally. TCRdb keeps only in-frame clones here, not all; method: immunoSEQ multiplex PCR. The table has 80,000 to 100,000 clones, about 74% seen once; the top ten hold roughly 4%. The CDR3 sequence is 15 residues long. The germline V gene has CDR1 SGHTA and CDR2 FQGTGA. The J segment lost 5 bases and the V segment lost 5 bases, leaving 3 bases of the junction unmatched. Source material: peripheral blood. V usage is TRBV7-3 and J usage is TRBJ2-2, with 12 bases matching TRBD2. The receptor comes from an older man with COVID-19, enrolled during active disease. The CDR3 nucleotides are TGTGCCAGCAGCCCTAGCGGGAGGGGAACCGGGGAGCTGTTTTTT. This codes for CASSPSGRGTGELFF.